This T cell receptor (beta chain) appears in the sequencing data of a study of shared clonotypes between healthy human individuals (dated by TCRdb to 2018 to 2020). With regard to the full study: The cohort comprised a couple of women and a few men aged 18 to 49 years. For each donor, CD4 naive and CD4 memory were each given three plates, CD8 naive was given two plates, and CD8 memory was given one plate. To estimate repertoire size and how much clonotype sharing occurs between individuals, the study deeply sequenced the blood TCR repertoires of roughly 5 healthy adults. Libraries were prepared and TCR repertoires were sequenced by different laboratories using diverse techniques, in order to increase sequencing depth and limit assay-specific biases. Between about 0.85 and 9.5 billion PBMCs per donor were obtained by leukapheresis.

The junction shows trimming of 5 bases on V and 2 bases on J, and the gene matches do not reach 12 bases of it. The CDR3 runs 17 amino acids, cysteine and phenylalanine included. Only CDR3 DNA is held: 51 bases, read in frame from base 1. CDR1 and CDR2 are read off the germline V gene as SGHTA and FQGNSA. What the authors observed across the whole study: Even with the large sequencing depth, rarefaction of the sorted-subset datasets indicated that sequencing was incomplete. Approximately 5% of naive CD4, 3.5% of naive CD8, about 2.4% of memory CD4, and 0.35% to 0.5% of memory CD8 clonotypes were shared across a few donors. Based on pairwise subsampling, the degree of clonotype sharing among donors was expected to be affected by sequencing depth. Only blood was sampled, and tissue TCR repertoires likely differ from those in blood. Naive subsets generally had larger estimated clonotype richness than memory subsets. Clonotypes shared by all four sorted-subset donors showed higher generation probabilities than non-shared clonotypes. The small number of donors limited the genetic and exposure-history diversity represented.

The donors were healthy, HIV-negative adults who had no recently reported acute infections or vaccinations. All donors were Caucasian adults living in Nashville, Tennessee, USA. CD4+ T cells were enriched by magnetic negative selection, after which naive cells were positively selected on CD45RA and the negative fraction was taken as the memory subset. Blood was collected by leukapheresis, and PBMCs were isolated by Ficoll-Histopaque density gradient centrifugation and then cryopreserved in liquid nitrogen vapor phase. Purity and quantity of every magnetically sorted T cell population were checked by analytical flow cytometry. Genomic DNA was isolated from each sorted fraction and quantified by UV absorbance on a Nanodrop 2000c. Using the deep immunoSEQ assay, TCR CDR3 regions were amplified from genomic DNA by multiplex PCR. Extracted genomic DNA from each cell subset was distributed evenly across all wells of several immunoSEQ 96-well plates, and each plate was treated as a replicate. For sorted subsets, around 200 ng genomic DNA, equal to tens of thousands of T cell genomes, was loaded into each replicate PCR. Purified libraries were quantified with a Qubit 3.0 fluorometer, sized on a Bioanalyzer 2100, and re-quantified with the KAPA Library Quantification kit. Every immunoSEQ 96-well plate was sequenced on a dedicated single-read 150-cycle Illumina NextSeq 550 flow cell. The paper's data handling went like this. Because only junctional sequences without quality scores were contained in the immunoSEQ output, filtering matching that applied to full-length reads could not be performed. To assign V/J genes and CDR3, sequences were annotated using PyIR, a Python wrapper for IgBLAST v1.9, with IMGT germline references. Reads were removed for weak V/J assignments (E-value above 1e-6), missing CDR3, stop codons, out-of-frame junctions, or ambiguous translated residues. V3J clonotypes were defined by identical inferred V gene, J gene, and CDR3 amino acid sequence. Percentage overlap between repertoires was calculated by dividing the number of shared unique clonotypes by the size of the smaller repertoire. Three approaches were used to assess repertoire richness: RTK rarefaction, the Chao1 estimator, and Recon v2.1 estimates of unobserved clonotypes. Generation probabilities were computed with OLGA for all TCRbeta clonotypes obtained by the gDNA method from a handful of donors. In TCRdb, the immuneACCESS table is reduced to in-frame sequences with V and J assigned. These tables do not hold every clone; where another copy was compared, an unresolved V gene accounts for under half, and the others remain unexplained. The DNA was the basis for D and trimming; V, J and clone size are from that table. The sample table shows more than 2,000,000 clones, and more than 80% are seen once. The top ten clonotypes cover under 0.45% of the sample.

Notes on this clone: This clone's antigen is unknown. Base qualities are missing; no much larger clone stands one base away.

The chain couples TRBV7-2 to TRBJ2-3, with TRBD2 identical over 8 junction bases. The clonotype originates from a man aged 18 to 30 in good health. Some clones in this sample may be carry-over from other donors' samples. The sample comprised naive CD4+ T cells from PBMCs. The meaning of the sample's cell subset or site label: CD45RA+ positively selected. CDR3 sequence: CASSPRGVAGYTDTQYF. DNA sequence: TGTGCCAGCAGCCCTCGGGGAGTAGCGGGATACACAGATACGCAGTATTTT. Reference TRBV7-2 and TRBJ2-3 proteins supply the regions before and after the CDR3; the full variable domain is: GAGVSQSPSNKVTEKGKDVELRCDPISGHTALYWYRQSLGQGLEFLIYFQGNSAPDKSGLPSDRFSAERTGGSVSTLTIQRTQQEDSAVYLCASSPRGVAGYTDTQYFGPGTRLTVL.